This T cell receptor beta chain was sequenced during a study of T-cell memory formation after mild COVID-19. Study-wide results and caveats: Unconfirmed was the SARS-CoV-2 specificity of second-wave clones that peaked on day 37.

This clonotype was recorded at least ten times. Its antigen remains unidentified. From germline, CDR1 is SGHRS and CDR2 YFSETQ. Losses at the gene ends were 5 bases for V and 2 bases for J; bases not matched to a gene: 10. CDR3 length: 16 residues. TCRdb reanalysed the 5' RACE reads using MiXCR and keeps one entry per CDR3 protein. The sample includes 350,000 or so distinct CDR3 sequences, 10% to 15% seen only once; the top ten take roughly a fifth. The sequenced material came from PBMCs or a T cell subset sorted from them (not recorded which). V gene TRBV5-1 combines with J gene TRBJ2-5, with TRBD2 matching 9 bases. The TCR was taken from a man between 18 and 35 years old who had mild COVID-19 (a few samples of this study predate the infection). Cell type and time point are not known. Here the CDR3 DNA reads TGCGCCAGCAGACCCCAGACTAGCGGAACACAAGAGACCCAGTACTTC. Translating gives CASRPQTSGTQETQYF.